The rows below give T cell receptor beta chains drawn from one sample of a study of cytomegalovirus exposure and HLA in healthy donors. The table came from immunoSEQ multiplex PCR; TCRdb's copy has only in-frame clones and leaves some out. The data show some 60,000 clones, approximately 80% seen once. Specimen: PBMCs. Receptor source: a male donor in good health and CMV-seronegative. Each CDR3 is given with its conserved first and last residue. D genes are given only for firm matches.

v_call	d_call	j_call	cdr3_length	cdr3_aa
TRBV28	TRBD2	TRBJ2-7	14	CASNPSGGPYEQYF
TRBV6-6	NA	TRBJ1-4	11	CASSLSEKLFF
TRBV5-5	NA	TRBJ2-5	16	CASSLGAGLFQETQYF
TRBV4-2	TRBD2	TRBJ2-1	15	CASSQSGGGATEQFF
TRBV19	NA	TRBJ1-6	14	CASSGSSYNSPLHF
TRBV11-3	TRBD2	TRBJ2-3	15	CASSTRRGNTDTQYF
TRBV27	TRBD1	TRBJ1-2	15	CASRRQGHNGEGYTF
TRBV7-2	NA	TRBJ2-4	14	CASSPRFPQNIQYF
TRBV2	TRBD1	TRBJ2-2	14	CASRQGAVTGELFF
TRBV27	TRBD2	TRBJ2-7	14	CASSLGSGGYEQYF
TRBV2	NA	TRBJ1-2	16	CASSEGTTSLNYGYTF
TRBV5-1	TRBD1	NA	14	CASSSGTGGGEQYF
TRBV27	TRBD1	TRBJ1-4	14	CASSWGQGAEKLFF
TRBV9	NA	TRBJ2-2	14	CASRRGTNTGELFF
TRBV4-3	NA	TRBJ2-7	14	CASSQKSISYEQYF
TRBV9	TRBD1	TRBJ1-1	15	CASSKTTGGGTEAFF
TRBV11-1	NA	TRBJ2-2	16	CASSFQETDHTGELFF
TRBV29-1	TRBD1	TRBJ1-2	17	CSVENRGASAANYGYTF
TRBV5-4	NA	TRBJ1-6	15	CASSAGSGGNSPLHF
TRBV7-2	TRBD1	TRBJ2-7	15	CASSLAGQGAYEQYF
TRBV30	NA	TRBJ1-1	14	CAWSLRGGNTEAFF
TRBV2	TRBD2	TRBJ2-3	16	CASTLLAGRSRGTQYF
TRBV4-3	NA	TRBJ1-2	16	CASSQEAQTDNYGYTF
TRBV19	TRBD2	TRBJ2-7	14	CASSLTSGNYEQYF
TRBV10-3	TRBD1	TRBJ1-2	15	CAVSEFAGQDYGYTF
TRBV7-8	NA	TRBJ1-1	13	CASSLGGGTEAFF
TRBV9	NA	TRBJ2-1	12	CASSVSDNEQFF
TRBV6-6	NA	TRBJ1-2	14	CASRPNDETRGYTF
TRBV6-5	NA	TRBJ1-1	12	CASSPTATEAFF
TRBV5-1	NA	TRBJ1-4	14	CASSFQQGEEKLFF
TRBV6-1	NA	TRBJ2-1	13	CASSANSGSEQFF
TRBV29-1	NA	TRBJ2-5	11	CSVEGAETQYF
TRBV25-1	NA	TRBJ1-1	15	CASSAAGRQNTEAFF
TRBV5-1	NA	TRBJ2-2	14	CASSLGGNTGELFF
TRBV5-1	TRBD1	TRBJ1-5	14	CASSRDRGTQPQHF
TRBV5-1	NA	TRBJ1-1	16	CASSPSGAAGHTEAFF
TRBV7-9	NA	TRBJ1-2	14	CASSRDTPNYGYTF
TRBV25-1	TRBD1	TRBJ2-2	15	CASTHRDREPGELFF
TRBV18	NA	TRBJ2-1	13	CASSPGQHNEQFF
TRBV9	NA	TRBJ1-4	15	CASSVSRGGGEKLFF
TRBV30	NA	TRBJ2-7	15	CAWSVFSSRVNEQYF
TRBV27	NA	TRBJ1-5	15	CASRPGQISNQPQHF
TRBV7-2	TRBD2	TRBJ2-4	15	CASNPGGGAKNIQYF
TRBV4-3	TRBD1	TRBJ2-7	15	CASSQTGGWAYEQYF
TRBV29-1	TRBD1	TRBJ2-2	14	CSVEDRDTNGELFF
TRBV18	TRBD1	TRBJ1-1	14	CASSERQGDTEAFF